These T cell receptor beta chains were read from a single sample in a study of early stage breast cancer tumors. TCRdb keeps only in-frame clones here, not all; method: immunoSEQ multiplex PCR. The sample lists around 31,000 clones, roughly 80% seen once, with 4% to 5% in the top ten. The sequenced material came from blood. These receptors all stem from a person aged 40 to 49 with breast cancer. Each CDR3 is given with its conserved first and last residue. D genes are given only for firm matches. For some rows the clone size is stated as once, few or many, or as a class when expanded; others skip it.

CDR3 DNA	CDR3 protein	clone size	V gene	D gene	J gene
TGTGCCAGCAAAGTTACAGCCGACTCCTACGAGCAGTACTTC	CASKVTADSYEQYF	NA	TRBV6-1	NA	TRBJ2-7
TGTGCCAGCAGAAGCGGGGAAAACACAGATACGCAGTATTTT	CASRSGENTDTQYF	NA	TRBV2	TRBD2	TRBJ2-3
TGCAGCACACGCAGGGCGGAACCCACAGATACGCAGTATTTT	CSTRRAEPTDTQYF	NA	TRBV29-1	NA	TRBJ2-3
TGTGCCAGCACCCCATCTGGGGAGACCGGGGAGCTGTTTTTT	CASTPSGETGELFF	NA	TRBV6-5	NA	TRBJ2-2
TGTGCCAGCAGTGGGAGTCGGGAGACCCAGTACTTC	CASSGSRETQYF	NA	TRBV2	NA	TRBJ2-5
TGTGCCAGCAGCTTAGGCTTGTCTAGCGGGAGTCCCGGGGAGCTGTTTTTT	CASSLGLSSGSPGELFF	NA	TRBV11-3	TRBD2	TRBJ2-2
TGCGCCAGCAGCTACGGGGTTAACTATGGCTACACCTTC	CASSYGVNYGYTF	medium-sized	TRBV4-1	NA	TRBJ1-2
TGTGCCAGCAGCTCCCTCGGACGGGAAGAGACCCAGTACTTC	CASSSLGREETQYF	NA	TRBV5-5	NA	TRBJ2-5
TGTGCCAGCTCACCGCGGACAGGGGGGGATCAGCCCCAGCATTTT	CASSPRTGGDQPQHF	NA	TRBV18	TRBD1	TRBJ1-5
TGTGCCAGTAGTCCAATAAACTCCTACGAGCAGTACTTC	CASSPINSYEQYF	NA	TRBV19	NA	TRBJ2-7
TGTGCCAGCAGCCAAGCGGGAGGCGGAGCCAAAAACATTCAGTACTTC	CASSQAGGGAKNIQYF	NA	TRBV14	TRBD2	TRBJ2-4
TGTGCCAGCAGCTCGCGGGTAGGAGAAAAACTGTTTTTT	CASSSRVGEKLFF	few	TRBV13	NA	TRBJ1-4
TGTGCCAGCAGCCGGGACAGCCTCAATCAGCCCCAGCATTTT	CASSRDSLNQPQHF	NA	TRBV11-2	TRBD1	TRBJ1-5
TGTGCCAGCAGCTTGGCCTGGGGGTTTGCCTCCTACAATGAGCAGTTCTTC	CASSLAWGFASYNEQFF	NA	TRBV5-6	NA	TRBJ2-1
TGTGCCAGCAACCGACAGGCGGGGTACTCCTACAATGAGCAGTTCTTC	CASNRQAGYSYNEQFF	once	TRBV5-6	NA	TRBJ2-1
TGTGCCAGCAAGGGTATTCTCGGGGCCCAGCATTTT	CASKGILGAQHF	NA	TRBV28	NA	TRBJ1-5
TGTGCCAGCAGAGAGTTTCGGACGGGAGGAATAAACGAGCAGTTCTTC	CASREFRTGGINEQFF	NA	TRBV7-6	TRBD2	TRBJ2-1
TGTGCCAGCAGACCTAGCCCGAACACCGGGGAGCTGTTTTTT	CASRPSPNTGELFF	NA	TRBV9	NA	TRBJ2-2
TGTGCCAGCAGTGGGGCAGATCGACGTAGTGACTACACCTTC	CASSGADRRSDYTF	few	TRBV28	NA	TRBJ1-2
TGTGCCAGCAGCTCTCGGACAGGGGTGGCTTTCTTT	CASSSRTGVAFF	NA	TRBV5-5	TRBD1	TRBJ1-1
TGTGCCAGCAGCCCTAATATCAACACTGAAGCTTTCTTT	CASSPNINTEAFF	NA	TRBV14	NA	TRBJ1-1
TGTGCCAGCATGGACTATAGCTCCTACAATGAGCAGTTCTTC	CASMDYSSYNEQFF	NA	TRBV7-9	NA	TRBJ2-1
TGTGCCAGTCGAGGGACGACCGCCTACAATGAGCAGTTCTTC	CASRGTTAYNEQFF	NA	TRBV11-3	NA	TRBJ2-1
TGTGCCAGCAGCTTAGTTGGCGGGATCGAGCAGTACTTC	CASSLVGGIEQYF	few	TRBV7-2	NA	TRBJ2-7
TGCGCCAGCAGCTTTAAACTAGCGGGAGCCTTTACAGATACGCAGTATTTT	CASSFKLAGAFTDTQYF	NA	TRBV5-1	TRBD2	TRBJ2-3
TGTGCCAGCAGGGCCCCTCTAGCGTCAGATACGCAGTATTTT	CASRAPLASDTQYF	few	TRBV6-1	NA	TRBJ2-3
TGTGCCATCAGGGGAACGGGAGGGCCGGTGAATGAGCAGTTCTTC	CAIRGTGGPVNEQFF	NA	TRBV10-3	TRBD2	TRBJ2-1
TGCGCCAGCAGCCGGGGACTTCCCCCCTACGAGCAGTACTTC	CASSRGLPPYEQYF	NA	TRBV5-1	NA	TRBJ2-7
TGTGCCAGCAGCCCACCGAGAGGGACTAGCGGGACCGCCTACAATGAGCAGTTCTTC	CASSPPRGTSGTAYNEQFF	few	TRBV9	TRBD2	TRBJ2-1
TGTGCCAGCAGTTTTTGGGGGGGAGCGGATGAAGCTTTCTTT	CASSFWGGADEAFF	NA	TRBV27	NA	TRBJ1-1
TGTGCCAGCAGTGTGACAGAATTCACTGAAGCTTTCTTT	CASSVTEFTEAFF	NA	TRBV6-4	NA	TRBJ1-1
TGTGCCAGCAGCTTAGTCAAGGGAGGCACTGAAGCTTTCTTT	CASSLVKGGTEAFF	NA	TRBV7-2	NA	TRBJ1-1
TGTGCCACCAGCCCAGTGCGAGACACCGGGGAGCTGTTTTTT	CATSPVRDTGELFF	NA	TRBV15	NA	TRBJ2-2
TGTGCCACCGGACTAGCGGGAGCTGTCGAGCAGTACTTC	CATGLAGAVEQYF	NA	TRBV5-4	TRBD2	TRBJ2-7
TGTGCCAGCAGCTCTCAAAAGGGGGCGCGGGCTGAAGCTTTCTTT	CASSSQKGARAEAFF	few	TRBV7-3	TRBD1	TRBJ1-1
TGTGCCAGCAGCACGCGTGACAATGAGCAGTTCTTC	CASSTRDNEQFF	NA	TRBV11-3	NA	TRBJ2-1
TGTGCCAGCAGCTTAGATGGCACCAGGAACACTGAAGCTTTCTTT	CASSLDGTRNTEAFF	NA	TRBV11-3	NA	TRBJ1-1
TGTGCCAGCTCACCAACGGATGAGCAGTTCTTC	CASSPTDEQFF	few	TRBV18	NA	TRBJ2-1
TGTGCCAGCAGAGGGTCCTACGAGCAGTACTTC	CASRGSYEQYF	once	TRBV6-6	NA	TRBJ2-7
TGTGCCATCGGAGGGGGCGGAGGGGAGGAAGAGACCCAGTACTTC	CAIGGGGGEEETQYF	NA	TRBV10-3	NA	TRBJ2-5
TGTGCCAGCAGCTCGATGGACAGCCAAGAGACCCAGTACTTC	CASSSMDSQETQYF	NA	TRBV13	NA	TRBJ2-5
TGTGCCAGTAGGCTCGGACAGCTGAACACTGAAGCTTTCTTT	CASRLGQLNTEAFF	few	TRBV19	NA	TRBJ1-1
TGTGCCATCAGTGAGCGGGGGTCCTACAATGAGCAGTTCTTC	CAISERGSYNEQFF	NA	TRBV10-3	NA	TRBJ2-1
TGTGCCGGAAGAGGACAGGGGTCTGGAAACACCATATATTTT	CAGRGQGSGNTIYF	NA	TRBV28	TRBD1	TRBJ1-3
TGTGCCAGCTCACCCGGGGCAGGGCGAGGGAACACTGAAGCTTTCTTT	CASSPGAGRGNTEAFF	NA	TRBV18	NA	TRBJ1-1
TGCGCCAGCAGCTTGTCCACAGGGCAGACTGAAGCTTTCTTT	CASSLSTGQTEAFF	NA	TRBV5-1	NA	TRBJ1-1
TGTGCCAGCAGTTTGGGGGGTGTAGAGACCCAGTACTTC	CASSLGGVETQYF	NA	TRBV27	NA	TRBJ2-5
TGTGCCAGCAGTAAAAGGACCGGTCAGCCCCAGCATTTT	CASSKRTGQPQHF	few	TRBV28	NA	TRBJ1-5
TGTGCCAGCAGTTTACAGGGGTGGGAGACCCAGTACTTC	CASSLQGWETQYF	NA	TRBV28	NA	TRBJ2-5
TGTGCCAGCAGCGGACAGGGGGCAAGGGAAAAACTGTTTTTT	CASSGQGAREKLFF	NA	TRBV6-5	TRBD1	TRBJ1-4
TGCGCCAGCAGCTTGGTTAAGGGTCTTTCCTACGAGCAGTACTTC	CASSLVKGLSYEQYF	few	TRBV5-1	NA	TRBJ2-7
TGTGCCAGCAGCTTAGGCCCGGATAACTATGGCTACACCTTC	CASSLGPDNYGYTF	NA	TRBV13	NA	TRBJ1-2